This T cell receptor beta chain was sequenced in a study of blood T cells in healthy people across ages. The study, taken as a whole, reports: Greater diversity and more naive CD4+ cells were seen in long-lived donors than in aged donors. Diversity estimates from one million T cells were considered underestimates.

With a J-beta primer mix and a sample-barcoded 5' primer, a second PCR ran about 6 to 11 cycles. TCRdb fed the 5' RACE reads into MiXCR, producing one record per CDR3 protein. The sample has around 940,000 distinct CDR3 sequences, roughly 51% seen once. Only a few counts were recorded for this clonotype. Its target is unknown. Per germline, CDR1 SGHRS and CDR2 YFSETQ. Trimming removed 1 base at V and 3 bases at J, with 19 bases between. There are 17 residues in the CDR3. The chain uses TRBV5-1 and TRBJ2-5, with D possibly matching TRBD2 (5 bases). The material sequenced was blood. The TCR comes from a woman aged 60-75 years in good health. The CDR3 loop reads CASSLTLRETVKETQYF. The CDR3 DNA reads as TGCGCCAGCAGCTTGACCTTAAGGGAGACGGTAAAAGAGACCCAGTACTTC.